This T cell receptor (beta chain) was found in a study of shared clonotypes between healthy human individuals. Assay used: immunoSEQ multiplex PCR; TCRdb lists only in-frame clones, some missing. Of some 450,000 clones listed, around 77% are singletons. Each sample came from a Caucasian adult donor living in Nashville, Tennessee. This CDR3 comprises 15 residues. The V gene's germline CDR1 is LNHDA and CDR2 SQIVND (reference sequence). Trimming at V came to 5 bases and at J to 3 bases, leaving 7 bases not matched to a gene. The chain combines TRBV19 with TRBJ1-1, with 9 nucleotides matching TRBD1. Sequenced sample: PBMCs. The clonotype was recovered from a woman between 40 and 50 years old in good health. Some clones in this sample may be carry-over from other donors' samples. The CDR3 protein is CASSAVYRGHTEAFF. The CDR3 DNA follows: TGTGCCAGTAGTGCTGTTTACAGGGGGCACACTGAAGCTTTCTTT.